This T cell receptor (beta chain) was captured in a study of patients and donors after allogeneic stem cell transplantation. TCRdb passed the RT-PCR reads through MiXCR, listing each CDR3 protein once. The sample has some 200,000 distinct CDR3 sequences, 35% to 50% seen once. The germline V gene encodes CDR1 SGHRS and CDR2 YFSETQ. CDR3 length: 15 residues. Losses at the gene ends were 4 bases for V and 3 bases for J; bases not matched to a gene: 6. Sequenced sample: blood, either unsorted or a sorted T cell fraction (not recorded which). The chain joins TRBV5-1 to TRBJ1-5; TRBD1 agrees at 8 bases. This clonotype was sampled from a human donor who was either an allogeneic HSCT recipient or a stem cell or donor lymphocyte infusion donor (not recorded which). It is not recorded whose cells these are; they may come from a transplant donor. In DNA, the CDR3 is TGCGCCAGCAGCGGTCAGGGGGCGGACAATCAGCCCCAGCATTTT. Translated, it gives CASSGQGADNQPQHF.